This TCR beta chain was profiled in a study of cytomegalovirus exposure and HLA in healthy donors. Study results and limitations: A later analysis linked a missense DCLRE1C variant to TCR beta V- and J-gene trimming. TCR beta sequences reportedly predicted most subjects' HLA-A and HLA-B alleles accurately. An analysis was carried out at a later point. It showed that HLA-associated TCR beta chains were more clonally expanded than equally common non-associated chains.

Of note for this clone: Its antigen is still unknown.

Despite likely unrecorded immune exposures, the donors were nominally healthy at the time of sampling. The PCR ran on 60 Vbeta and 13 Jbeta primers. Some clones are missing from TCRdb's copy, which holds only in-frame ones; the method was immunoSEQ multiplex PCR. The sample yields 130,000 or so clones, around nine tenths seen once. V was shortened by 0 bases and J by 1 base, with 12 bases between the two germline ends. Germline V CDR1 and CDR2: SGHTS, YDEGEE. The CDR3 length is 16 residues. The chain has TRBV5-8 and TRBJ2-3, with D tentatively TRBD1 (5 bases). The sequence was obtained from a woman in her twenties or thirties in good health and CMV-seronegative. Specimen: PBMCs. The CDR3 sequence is CASSLGQTPGTDTQYF. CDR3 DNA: TGTGCCAGCAGCTTGGGACAGACTCCTGGCACAGATACGCAGTATTTT. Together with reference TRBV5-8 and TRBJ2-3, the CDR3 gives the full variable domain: EAGVTQSPTHLIKTRGQQATLRCSPISGHTSVYWYQQALGLGLQFLLWYDEGEERNRGNFPPRFSGRQFPNYSSELNVNALELEDSALYLCASSLGQTPGTDTQYFGPGTRLTVL.